Reported below is one TCR beta chain. Its antigen is unidentified. A far more abundant clone sits one base away, making this likely a read error. The CDR3 is 13 amino acids. V was cut by 6 bases and J by 0 bases, with 9 bases left in between. CDR1 is SGHNT, CDR2 YENEEA, per germline. This sample was included in a study of beta chain features in type 1 diabetes. Overall study results and limits: In every one of the four CD4+ subsets, TCRB CDR3s were moderately but significantly shorter in Type 1 diabetes patients.

Every isolated RNA sample was fully reverse transcribed, so sequencing captured expressed TCRB transcripts. The protocol was immunoSEQ multiplex PCR, while the TCRdb copy is restricted to in-frame clones and leaves out a portion. The table records 100,000 to 150,000 clones, 15% to 20% of them present only once. The TCR was taken from a man aged 18-30 years with type 1 diabetes. The specimen sequenced was central memory CD4+ T cells from blood. This chain links TRBV11-3 with TRBJ2-7, with a tentative D call TRBD1 (6 bases). CDR3 DNA sequence: TGTGCCAGCAGGTCAGGGGCCTCCTACGAGCAGTACTTC. It translates to CASRSGASYEQYF.